Listed here are 32 T cell receptor beta chains from one sample, sequenced in a study of T cells in Graves' hyperthyroidism and ophthalmopathy. Researchers amplified the TCR beta CDR3 regions from RNA transcripts. First-round RT-PCR of the TCR CDR3 relied on the HTBI primer set. MiXCR, run by TCRdb on the multiplex PCR reads, gives a single entry per CDR3 protein. The table shows approximately 400,000 distinct CDR3 sequences, with roughly 14% occurring only once. Sequencing used blood. All receptors come from a man in his thirties or forties with Graves' hyperthyroidism that later progressed to Graves' ophthalmopathy.

V usage is TRBV4-2 and J usage is TRBJ2-1, with 9 bases aligning to TRBD2. The germline V gene has CDR1 LGHNA and CDR2 YNFKEQ. The CDR3 is made up of 14 amino acids. V shed 5 bases, J shed 10 bases, and the junction held 9 bases outside the gene matches. This chain's CDR3 is CASSAPGTSKEQFF. The CDR3 bases are TGTGCCAGCAGCGCGCCCGGGACTAGCAAAGAGCAGTTCTTC.

The rearrangement links TRBV6-1 to TRBJ2-7; TRBD1 agrees at 7 bases. The germline V gene has CDR1 MNHNS and CDR2 SASEGT. The CDR3 spans 15 residues. The J segment lost 3 bases and the V segment lost 1 base, leaving 6 bases of the junction unmatched. The CDR3: CASSEGAGGFYEQYF. CDR3 in DNA: TGTGCCAGCAGTGAAGGGGCAGGGGGTTTCTACGAGCAGTACTTC.

This clonotype appeared a few times. The rearrangement links TRBV5-1 to TRBJ2-6; D unclear. The V and J ends lost 0 bases and 2 bases respectively, with 9 bases between them. The CDR3 sequence is 16 residues long. Per germline, CDR1 SGHRS and CDR2 YFSETQ. The DNA of the CDR3 is TGCGCCAGCAGCTTGGCCGGAAGCACTGGGGCCAACGTCCTGACTTTC. Residues: CASSLAGSTGANVLTF.

This clonotype was detected many times. The chain links TRBV12-3 or TRBV12-4 to TRBJ2-1, with D possibly TRBD1 on 6 matching bases. The CDR3 is made up of 15 amino acids. V was clipped by 5 bases and J by 4 bases, with 15 bases between them. CDR3 region: CASSHTGTPYNEQFF. The DNA of the CDR3 is TGTGCCAGCAGTCACACCGGGACACCTTACAATGAGCAGTTCTTC.

This chain joins TRBV6-5 and TRBJ2-2, with 8 bases aligning to TRBD1. Unmatched junction bases numbered 4, after V lost 2 bases and J lost 5 bases. The germline V gene has CDR1 MNHEY and CDR2 SVGAGI. The CDR3 consists of 15 residues. The CDR3 is CASSYAQGGTGELFF. The CDR3 bases are TGTGCCAGCAGTTACGCACAGGGGGGAACCGGGGAGCTGTTTTTT.

In the case of this clonotype: A clone one base away is much larger, so this may be a read error. This rearrangement joins TRBV9 to TRBJ1-6; D is uncertain. Trimming took 0 bases from V and 5 from J, leaving 6 bases between them. The length of the CDR3 is 14 residues. In germline, CDR1 is SGDLS, CDR2 YYNGEE. CDR3 loop: CASSVEGNNSPLHF. CDR3 DNA: TGTGCCAGCAGCGTAGAAGGGAATAATTCACCCCTCCACTTT.

In regard to this clonotype: Given a much more abundant clone one base away, this may be a read error. The genes are TRBV6-2 or TRBV6-3 and TRBJ2-1, with 10 nucleotides matching TRBD2. CDR1 MNHEY and CDR2 SVGEGT come from the germline V gene. The CDR3 runs to 15 residues. As DNA, the CDR3 is TGTGTCAGCAGTTACAGTAGCGGGGGGAACACGGGGCAGTTCTTC. It yields the protein CVSSYSSGGNTGQFF.

This clonotype was seen ten or more times. The rearrangement links TRBV2 to TRBJ2-1; D unclear. This CDR3 has 18 residues. Trimming cost V 3 bases and J 3 bases, with 21 bases left between them. Germline values: CDR1 SNHLY, CDR2 FYNNEI. In DNA form, the CDR3 reads TGTGCCAGCAGTGATAACGCGGCTGGGCCGGCTCGCTACAATGAGCAGTTCTTC. Protein: CASSDNAAGPARYNEQFF.

This clonotype was detected ten times or more. The V gene is TRBV7-8, the J gene TRBJ1-6; unclear D gene. CDR1 and CDR2 from the germline V gene are SGHVS and FQNEAQ. The CDR3 is made up of 16 amino acids. With 5 bases removed from V and 5 bases from J, the gap between germline ends came to 16 bases. The CDR3 nucleotides read TGTGCCAGCAGCCCTTTTGGGCCAAGAAATAATTCACCCCTCCACTTT. Translated, it gives CASSPFGPRNNSPLHF. Full variable domain (missing parts from reference TRBV7-8 and TRBJ1-6): GAGVSQSPRYKVAKRGQDVALRCDPISGHVSLFWYQQALGQGPEFLTYFQNEAQLDKSGLPSDRFFAERPEGSVSTLKIQRTQQEDSAVYLCASSPFGPRNNSPLHFGNGTRLTVT.

This clonotype was detected only a few times. The chain combines TRBV5-1 with TRBJ1-2; no reliable D call. This CDR3 comprises 15 residues. The V end was cut by 3 bases, the J end by 5 bases, with 17 bases between. Germline CDR1 is SGHRS and CDR2 is YFSETQ. This chain's CDR3 is CASSSSTGPRYGYTF. The CDR3 DNA follows: TGCGCCAGCAGCTCCTCTACCGGGCCGCGGTATGGCTACACCTTC.

This clonotype was seen only a few times. V is TRBV6-1 and J is TRBJ1-5; D gene unclear. Germline V CDR1 and CDR2: MNHNS, SASEGT. CDR3 length equals 15 residues. The ends were cut back, 7 bases at V and 0 bases at J, with 13 bases in the middle. CDR3 sequence (DNA): TGTGCCAGCAAAAGGAGAGGGTATAGCAATCAGCCCCAGCATTTT. Amino acids: CASKRRGYSNQPQHF.

The rearrangement joins TRBV10-2 to TRBJ2-2, with TRBD1 matching 7 bases. The V and J ends lost 8 bases and 0 bases, in that order; junction bases with no gene match: 3. Germline V lookup: CDR1 WSHSY, CDR2 SAAADI. The CDR3 is made up of 14 amino acids. In DNA form, the CDR3 reads TGCGCCAGCGAGGGGGCGCCGAACACCGGGGAGCTGTTTTTT. This translates into CASEGAPNTGELFF.

In its sample, this clonotype was seen many times. The chain has TRBV11-2 and TRBJ2-7, with D tentatively TRBD1 (6 bases). The V gene lost 6 bases and the J gene lost 6 bases, with 12 bases spanning the gap. The germline V gene has CDR1 SGHAT and CDR2 FQNNGV. The CDR3 sequence is 12 residues long. The DNA for the CDR3 is TGTGCCAGCAGAACACAGGGTTCCGAGCAGTACTTC. Its translation is CASRTQGSEQYF.

This clonotype was picked up a small number of times. The V gene is TRBV6-2 or TRBV6-3, the J gene TRBJ2-1; D not resolved. There are 13 residues in the CDR3. CDR1 MNHEY and CDR2 SVGEGT come from the germline V gene. Trimming shortened V by 0 bases and J by 9 bases, and 9 bases separated the two germline ends. CDR3 sequence reads: CASSYSIWGEQFF. The CDR3 nucleotides are TGTGCCAGCAGTTACTCGATATGGGGTGAGCAGTTCTTC.

This rearrangement joins TRBV30 to TRBJ2-2; maybe TRBD2 (6 bases). Germline V lookup: CDR1 GTSNPN, CDR2 SVGIG (reference sequence). CDR3 length equals 13 residues. The V end lost 5 bases, the J end lost 5 bases, and 12 bases lay between the germline ends. CDR3 protein: CAWRGGGTGELFF. CDR3 in DNA: TGTGCCTGGCGTGGTGGAGGGACCGGGGAGCTGTTTTTT.

The table lists this clonotype with many counts. The chain is built from TRBV12-3 or TRBV12-4 and TRBJ1-5; 9 bases are a match to TRBD1. V lost 5 bases and J lost 5; bases outside the gene matches: 7. The CDR3 contains 15 residues. The CDR3 coding sequence is TGTGCCAGCAGTCCGGACAGGGGATATTATCAGCCCCAGCATTTT. It yields the protein CASSPDRGYYQPQHF.

The J gene is TRBJ1-2, the V gene TRBV30; D ambiguous. Germline V gene data show CDR1 as GTSNPN and CDR2 as SVGIG (reference sequence). The CDR3 sequence is 13 residues long. Trimming took off 5 bases at V and 1 base at J, with 11 bases between the two ends. CDR3 sequence reads: CAWEDYFNYGYTF. CDR3 coding DNA: TGTGCCTGGGAAGATTATTTTAACTATGGCTACACCTTC.

This clonotype was recorded at least ten times. V gene TRBV28 combines with J gene TRBJ1-5; D might be TRBD1 (5 bases). The length of the CDR3 is 12 residues. The germline CDR1 and CDR2 sequences are MDHEN and SYDVKM. Trimming shortened V by 3 bases and J by 6 bases, and 6 bases separated the two germline ends. CDR3: CASSFDSQPQHF. DNA of the CDR3: TGTGCCAGCAGTTTCGACAGTCAGCCCCAGCATTTT.

The V and J genes are TRBV7-2 and TRBJ2-2; 7 bases fit TRBD1. Trimming at V came to 2 bases and at J to 4 bases, leaving 4 bases not matched to a gene. Germline values: CDR1 SGHTA, CDR2 FQGNSA. CDR3 length: 15 residues. The CDR3 region is CASSLRDRPTGELFF. CDR3 in DNA: TGTGCCAGCAGCTTACGGGACAGACCCACCGGGGAGCTGTTTTTT.

The chain carries TRBV9 and TRBJ1-5, with 7 bases identical to TRBD1. Germline CDR1 is SGDLS and CDR2 is YYNGEE. V dropped 3 bases and J dropped 1; count of bases not matched to a gene: 4. The CDR3 is 15 residues long. Written as DNA, the CDR3 is TGTGCCAGCAGCGCACCGGGACAGAGCAATCAGCCCCAGCATTTT. Translation gives CASSAPGQSNQPQHF.

This clonotype was recorded many times. The chain links TRBV20-1 to TRBJ2-1; TRBD2 is a possible D gene (7 bases). This CDR3 comprises 17 residues. V was cut by 3 bases and J by 0 bases, with 18 bases left in between. CDR1 and CDR2 from the germline V gene are DFQATT and SNEGSKA (reference sequence). As DNA, the CDR3 is TGCAGTGCTAGTCCCACGGGCGGGGGCATCTCCTACAATGAGCAGTTCTTC. It encodes CSASPTGGGISYNEQFF.

The chain recombines TRBV19 with TRBJ2-1; 9 bases align to TRBD2. J was trimmed by 2 bases and V by 3 bases; bases with no gene match: 11. Looked up from germline, CDR1 is LNHDA and CDR2 is SQIVND (reference sequence). This CDR3 contains 18 residues. CDR3 residues: CASSIRRGGLAAYNEQFF. The CDR3 DNA reads as TGTGCCAGTAGTATTCGGCGGGGGGGCCTTGCTGCCTACAATGAGCAGTTCTTC.

This clonotype appeared many times. The chain joins TRBV3-1 to TRBJ1-5; unclear D gene. The CDR3 has 14 amino acids. In germline, CDR1 is LGHDT, CDR2 YNNKEL (reference sequence). Trimming pared 2 bases from V and 9 bases from J, leaving 14 bases between. The CDR3 protein is CASSQWKGQVPQHF. CDR3 DNA sequence: TGTGCCAGCAGCCAATGGAAAGGTCAGGTGCCCCAGCATTTT.

The V and J genes are TRBV2 and TRBJ1-1; tentatively, D is TRBD1 (5 bases). The CDR3 extends over 13 amino acids. V lost 8 bases to trimming and J lost 3 bases, with 13 bases between them. Germline CDR1 reads SNHLY; CDR2 reads FYNNEI. The CDR3, as DNA: TGTGCCAGCGTTTGGGGGAGGGACACTGAAGCTTTCTTT. This encodes CASVWGRDTEAFF.

This clonotype was recorded at least ten times. A single base separates this from a much larger clone, so it may be a read error. The genes are TRBV11-3 and TRBJ1-1; D remains ambiguous. CDR1 is SGHNT, CDR2 YENEEA, per germline. The CDR3 contains 12 residues. V dropped 1 base and J dropped 4 bases, with 4 bases sitting between them. CDR3 nucleotides: TGTGCCAGCAGCTTAGTGATCACTGAAGCTTTCTTT. It codes for CASSLVITEAFF.

V usage is TRBV29-1 and J usage is TRBJ2-3; 10 nucleotides align to TRBD2. There are 14 residues in the CDR3. Germline V gene data show CDR1 as SQVTM and CDR2 as ANQGSEA. The DNA of the CDR3 is TGCAGTGTAGCGGGGGGCCTTGCATTGGGTACGCAGTATTTT. This gives the protein CSVAGGLALGTQYF.

This clonotype occurred many times. The gene calls are TRBV7-6 and TRBJ1-4; possibly TRBD1 for D (6 bases). The CDR3 has 14 residues. In germline, CDR1 is SGHVS, CDR2 FNYEAQ. Trimming shortened V by 5 bases and J by 7 bases, and 14 bases separated the two germline ends. CDR3 residues: CASSRQEISEKLFF. In DNA, the CDR3 is TGTGCCAGCAGCCGACAGGAAATTAGTGAAAAACTGTTTTTT.

This clonotype was seen a handful of times. Germline and junction disagree at one end, which may indicate a read error. V usage is TRBV6-5 and J usage is TRBJ1-1; tentative D call: TRBD1 (6 bases). Germline lookup yields CDR1 MNHEY and CDR2 SVGAGI. This CDR3 has 15 amino acids. The CDR3 DNA reads TGTGCCAGCAGTAGGGGGGATATCGGAAGGTCTGAAGCTTCCTTT. Its protein is CASSRGDIGRSEASF.

There are many counts of this clonotype. J is TRBJ2-7 and V is TRBV6-5; possible D gene TRBD1, 6 bases. The CDR3 covers 15 residues. CDR1 and CDR2 (germline): MNHEY, SVGAGI. The V gene lost 0 bases and the J gene lost 6 bases, with 15 bases spanning the gap. The CDR3, as DNA: TGTGCCAGCAGTTACTCGATACAGGGCGCGGGCGAGCAGTACTTC. This encodes CASSYSIQGAGEQYF.

This clonotype was recorded a few times. The V gene is TRBV5-4, the J gene TRBJ2-5; D possibly uses TRBD1 or TRBD2 (7 bases each). The V end lost 4 bases, the J end lost 3 bases, and 22 bases lay between the germline ends. There are 17 residues in the CDR3. In germline, CDR1 is SGHNT, CDR2 YYREEE (reference sequence). CDR3 region: CASSLKWGGGGEETQYF. Written as DNA, the CDR3 is TGTGCCAGCAGCCTGAAGTGGGGGGGAGGGGGCGAAGAGACCCAGTACTTC. The variable domain in full, completed from reference TRBV5-4 and TRBJ2-5, reads ETGVTQSPTHLIKTRGQQVTLRCSSQSGHNTVSWYQQALGQGPQFIFQYYREEENGRGNFPPRFSGLQFPNYSSELNVNALELDDSALYLCASSLKWGGGGEETQYFGPGTRLLVL.

This clonotype was counted between two and nine times. This chain links TRBV30 with TRBJ2-5, with D perhaps assigned TRBD1 or TRBD2 (5 bases each). This CDR3 is built from 14 residues. V was cut by 3 bases and J by 0 bases, with 11 bases left in between. CDR1 is GTSNPN, CDR2 SVGIG, per germline (reference sequence). This chain's CDR3 is CAWRGDWYQETQYF. DNA for the CDR3: TGTGCCTGGAGGGGGGATTGGTACCAAGAGACCCAGTACTTC.

This clonotype was seen repeatedly, ten times or more. This CDR3 is CASSLGTTWGAFF. CDR3 sequence (DNA): TGTGCCAGCAGTCTCGGGACAACCTGGGGGGCTTTCTTT. The chain employs TRBV12-3 or TRBV12-4 and TRBJ1-1; D may be TRBD1 (6 bases). This CDR3 has 13 amino acids. V was cut by 5 bases and J by 11 bases, with 18 bases left in between.